This T cell receptor beta chain was sequenced during a study of blood T cell repertoires in COVID-19 (dated by TCRdb to the early 2020s). A note on the overall study: Samples covering the acute and convalescent phases of COVID-19 were provided by collaborators in the United States, Italy and Spain. The material from the prospective study consisted of cDNA or gDNA derived from T cells, B-cell-depleted T cells, or PBMCs. Subjects who had been exposed to COVID-19, were actively infected with it, or had recovered from it provided the deeply sampled blood TCRbeta repertoires that made up the dataset. The repertoires were made available in a free public database intended to serve as a resource for research on the immune response to SARS-CoV-2. The samples were drawn from two sources: the first 160 participants of the ongoing ImmuneRACE study, and 950 to 1,500 subjects contributed by 6 global collaborators. A de-identified subject ID, COVID-19 status, age in years and sex were almost always included in the sample metadata. HLA class I and class II types, where available, came from metadata supplied by the sample provider rather than from assay-based typing. Here is what the overall study found, with its caveats: The amount of clinical and demographic metadata varied by source and participant and was provided uncurated.

Another Seattle source contributed samples from volunteer blood donors who had recovered from COVID-19. Whole blood was collected in K2EDTA tubes by collaborating institutions according to the institutions' own protocols. Collaborator samples were shipped for TCRbeta analysis as frozen whole blood, isolated PBMCs, or DNA extracted from either sample type. The immunoSEQ Assay, a bias-controlled multiplex PCR, was used to amplify TCRbeta CDR3 regions from genomic DNA. Per the original workflow: The number of nucleated cells in each sample was estimated by amplification of reference gene primers within the assay. Sequence reads were collapsed and filtered to measure the absolute abundance of every unique TCRbeta CDR3 rearrangement. For each sample, productive Simpson clonality was calculated as the square root of Simpson's diversity index over productive rearrangements. As stored in TCRdb, this immuneACCESS dataset retains in-frame rearrangements with V and J assigned. A fraction of the clones does not appear; measured against another copy, unresolved V genes explain less than half of the discrepancy, and the remainder lacks a known reason. Clone size and the V and J calls come from that table; the DNA yielded D and trimming. This sample holds around 200,000 clones; roughly 89% were observed only once. Roughly 6.4% of the sample comes from the top ten.

The germline V gene sets CDR1 to SQVTM and CDR2 to ANQGSEA. The junction shows trimming of 8 bases on V and 7 bases on J, and the gene matches do not reach 10 bases of it. The CDR3 numbers 13 residues from cysteine through phenylalanine. Only the CDR3 part of the read is kept: 39 bases, read in frame from the first base. On this clone: Its antigen specificity is not known. Per-base quality was not reported, and no clone a single base away is much larger than it.

Sequenced sample: peripheral blood. Rearrangement joined TRBV29-1 to TRBJ1-5, with 8 middle bases fitting TRBD1. The receptor was isolated from a man aged 55 to 70 who had recovered from COVID-19. The CDR3 protein: CSTTGQGGQPQHF. The bases are TGCAGCACAACCGGACAGGGCGGGCAGCCCCAGCATTTT.